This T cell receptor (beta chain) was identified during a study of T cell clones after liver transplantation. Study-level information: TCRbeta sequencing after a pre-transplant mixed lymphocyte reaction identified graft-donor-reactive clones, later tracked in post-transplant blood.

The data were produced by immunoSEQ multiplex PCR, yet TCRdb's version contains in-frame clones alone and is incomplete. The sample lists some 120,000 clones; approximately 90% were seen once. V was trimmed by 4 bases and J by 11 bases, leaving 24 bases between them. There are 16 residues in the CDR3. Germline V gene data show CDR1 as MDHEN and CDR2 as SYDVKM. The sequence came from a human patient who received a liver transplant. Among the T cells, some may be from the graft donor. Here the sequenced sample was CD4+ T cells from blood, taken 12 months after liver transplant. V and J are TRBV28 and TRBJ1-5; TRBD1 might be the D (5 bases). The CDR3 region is CASSSHGTPGRGAQHF. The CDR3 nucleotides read TGTGCCAGCAGTTCACACGGGACCCCTGGGAGGGGTGCCCAGCATTTT. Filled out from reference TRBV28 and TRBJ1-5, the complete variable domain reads DVKVTQSSRYLVKRTGEKVFLECVQDMDHENMFWYRQDPGLGLRLIYFSYDVKMKEKGDIPEGYSVSREKKERFSLILESASTNQTSMYLCASSSHGTPGRGAQHFGDGTRLSIL.